Presented here are 28 T cell receptor beta chains from one specimen sequenced in a study of shared clonotypes between healthy human individuals. The protocol was immunoSEQ multiplex PCR, while the TCRdb copy is restricted to in-frame clones and leaves out a portion. The sample records more than 2 million clones, about 95% being singletons. Naive CD8 cells, CD45RO-negative and positively selected for CCR7, excluded terminally differentiated effector memory CD45RA+ cells. Sequencing input: naive CD8+ T cells sorted from blood. The source is a man aged 18 to 30 in good health.

The chain recombines TRBV6-5 with TRBJ2-7, with 8 positions matching TRBD2. Germline V gene lookup returns CDR1 MNHEY and CDR2 SVGAGI. The CDR3 spans 15 residues. Trimming took 2 bases from V and 3 from J; bases not matched to a gene: 6. CDR3 amino acids: CASSYEAGEGYEQYF. As DNA, the CDR3 is TGTGCCAGCAGTTACGAAGCGGGAGAAGGCTACGAGCAGTACTTC.

This clone was seen once. The V gene is TRBV5-4, the J gene TRBJ2-1; 11 positions match TRBD2. CDR1 is SGHNT, CDR2 YYREEE, per germline (reference sequence). The CDR3 is made up of 14 amino acids. Unmatched junction bases numbered 4, after V lost 5 bases and J lost 6 bases. CDR3 protein: CASRIAGGPNEQFF. As DNA, the CDR3 is TGTGCCAGCAGGATAGCGGGAGGGCCCAATGAGCAGTTCTTC.

The V gene is TRBV7-6, the J gene TRBJ2-7, with TRBD2 matching 9 bases. Germline values: CDR1 SGHVS, CDR2 FNYEAQ. V trimming: 5 bases; J trimming: 4 bases; junction bases outside the gene matches: 3. This CDR3 has 13 residues. The CDR3 loop is CASSPAGGYEQYF. CDR3 coding DNA: TGTGCCAGCAGCCCTGCGGGGGGGTACGAGCAGTACTTC. Combining the CDR3 with reference TRBV7-6 and TRBJ2-7 gives the whole variable domain GAGVSQSPRYKVTKRGQDVALRCDPISGHVSLYWYRQALGQGPEFLTYFNYEAQQDKSGLPNDRFSAERPEGSISTLTIQRTEQRDSAMYRCASSPAGGYEQYFGPGTRLTVT.

The rearrangement uses TRBV6-5 and TRBJ2-7, with 8 bases matching TRBD1. The CDR3 has 15 amino acids. Germline trimming cut 5 bases from V and 2 bases from J; bases unmatched to any gene: 8. Germline-derived CDR1 and CDR2 are MNHEY and SVGAGI. The CDR3 region has the DNA TGTGCCAGCAGTATCGACAGGGGAAGGGCCTACGAGCAGTACTTC. This translates into CASSIDRGRAYEQYF.

The gene calls are TRBV4-3 and TRBJ1-1; D gene ambiguous. The germline CDR1 and CDR2 sequences are LGHNA and YSLEER. The CDR3 is 16 amino acids. With 0 bases removed from V and 1 base from J, the gap between germline ends came to 12 bases. CDR3 DNA sequence: TGCGCCAGCAGCCAAGATGGGTCGGAGGAGAACACTGAAGCTTTCTTT. Amino acids: CASSQDGSEENTEAFF.

Details on this clone: Other DNA sequences within the sample encode an identical CDR3. V is TRBV4-1 and J is TRBJ2-3; no definite D call. Germline CDR1 is MGHRA and CDR2 is YSYEKL. CDR3 length equals 14 residues. V lost 1 base and J 0 bases, leaving 5 bases between the germline ends. CDR3 residues: CASSQVGSTDTQYF. For the CDR3, the DNA is TGCGCCAGCAGCCAAGTGGGAAGCACAGATACGCAGTATTTT.

The V and J genes are TRBV27 and TRBJ2-7; 9 bases are a match to TRBD2. Trimming took 1 base from V and 4 from J; bases not matched to a gene: 8. The CDR3 is 16 amino acids. Germline V lookup: CDR1 MNHEY, CDR2 SMNVEV (reference sequence). The CDR3 loop reads CASSLFPSGTPYEQYF. The CDR3 coding sequence is TGTGCCAGCAGTTTATTCCCTAGCGGGACGCCGTACGAGCAGTACTTC.

On this clone itself: One end of the junction fails to match germline, which may point to a read error. In the same sample, other DNA sequences code for this CDR3. The gene calls are TRBV6-5 and TRBJ2-7; TRBD1 is a possible D gene (5 bases). The CDR3 covers 14 residues. Germline CDR1 MNHEY, CDR2 SVGAGI. The CDR3 region is CASSPPGATYEQYF. Here the CDR3 DNA reads TGCGCCAGCAGCCCCCCTGGGGCCACCTACGAGCAGTACTTC.

The V call is TRBV14, the J call TRBJ2-1, with 10 bases fitting TRBD2. The CDR3 loop spans 13 amino acids. The J segment lost 9 bases and the V segment lost 5 bases, leaving 4 bases of the junction unmatched. CDR1 is SGHDN, CDR2 FVKESK, per germline. The CDR3 loop is CASSGLAGAEQFF. CDR3 nucleotides: TGTGCCAGCAGCGGGCTAGCGGGAGCTGAGCAGTTCTTC.

The CDR3 DNA reads as TGCGCCAGCAGCTTGAGGGGGATGGAGAATTCACCCCTCCACTTT. Amino acid sequence: CASSLRGMENSPLHF. The chain uses TRBV5-1 and TRBJ1-6; tentative D call: TRBD1 (6 bases). The CDR3 covers 15 residues. Germline CDR1 reads SGHRS; CDR2 reads YFSETQ. V was trimmed by 1 base and J by 7 bases, leaving 12 bases between them.

The chain combines TRBV2 with TRBJ1-1; the D is unclear. The germline V gene encodes CDR1 SNHLY and CDR2 FYNNEI. The CDR3 totals 13 residues. The V end lost 0 bases, the J end lost 11 bases, and 13 bases lay between the germline ends. This CDR3 reads CASSEAGFLGAFF. The CDR3 coding sequence is TGTGCCAGCAGTGAAGCGGGGTTCTTGGGGGCTTTCTTT.

Concerning this clone itself: This CDR3 is also generated by other DNA sequences in the sample. This rearrangement joins TRBV27 to TRBJ2-7, with D possibly TRBD1 on 6 matching bases. This CDR3 spans 13 amino acids. V lost 6 bases and J 2 bases, leaving 11 bases between the germline ends. Germline CDR1 and CDR2: MNHEY and SMNVEV (reference sequence). CDR3: CASRLTGAYEQYF. The CDR3 DNA reads TGTGCCAGCAGACTGACAGGTGCCTACGAGCAGTACTTC.

In regard to this clone: One junction end does not reproduce the germline sequence, and a read error may be involved. The chain has TRBV7-2 and TRBJ1-6, with 8 positions matching TRBD1. Germline V gene sequence: CDR1 SGHTA, CDR2 FQGNSA. This CDR3 is 13 amino acids long. The CDR3 DNA reads TGTGCCAGCAGCCTAGGACAGGGTGGGGTTCAGGACTTT. As protein: CASSLGQGGVQDF.

The CDR3 region is CASSLAWDGNSPLHF. CDR3 bases: TGTGCCAGCAGCTTAGCCTGGGATGGTAATTCACCCCTCCACTTT. V gene TRBV7-8 combines with J gene TRBJ1-6; D gene ambiguous. V lost 0 bases to trimming and J lost 6 bases, with 9 bases between them. The V gene's germline CDR1 is SGHVS and CDR2 FQNEAQ. The CDR3 consists of 15 residues.

The V gene is TRBV30, the J gene TRBJ1-2; 7 bases map to TRBD1. The germline V gene encodes CDR1 GTSNPN and CDR2 SVGIG (reference sequence). The CDR3 loop spans 14 amino acids. Unmatched junction bases numbered 3, after V lost 1 base and J lost 1 base. The CDR3 DNA reads as TGTGCCTGGAGTGAGACAGGGTTTAACTATGGCTACACCTTC. Its protein product is CAWSETGFNYGYTF.

The chain has TRBV13 and TRBJ2-7, with 8 positions matching TRBD1. The CDR3 covers 13 residues. With V trimmed by 5 bases and J by 3 bases, 3 bases remained unmatched. Germline CDR1 reads PRHDT; CDR2 reads FYEKMQ (reference sequence). CDR3 DNA sequence: TGTGCCAGCAGCGTGGACAGGGTCTACGAGCAGTACTTC. It codes for CASSVDRVYEQYF.

At least ten counts were recorded for this clone. The J gene is TRBJ2-3, the V gene TRBV6-5, with no clear D. V was trimmed by 4 bases and J by 1 base, leaving 6 bases between them. The CDR3 runs to 13 residues. Germline values: CDR1 MNHEY, CDR2 SVGAGI. CDR3 loop: CASSLSGTDTQYF. The CDR3 DNA sequence: TGTGCCAGCAGTTTAAGCGGCACAGATACGCAGTATTTT.

The gene calls are TRBV6-6 and TRBJ2-1; D uncertain. Germline-derived CDR1 and CDR2 are MNHNY and SVGAGI (reference sequence). V shed 1 base and J shed 10 bases, with 11 bases lying between them. The CDR3 extends over 13 amino acids. This chain's CDR3 is CASSYYRAPEQFF. DNA of the CDR3: TGTGCCAGCAGTTACTATAGGGCGCCGGAGCAGTTCTTC.

Regarding this clone: The same CDR3 can be traced to other DNA sequences in this sample. This sequence joins TRBV6-5 and TRBJ2-5; unclear D gene. This CDR3 has 12 residues. Germline values: CDR1 MNHEY, CDR2 SVGAGI. V was shortened by 4 bases and J by 5 bases, with 8 bases between the two germline ends. The CDR3 nucleotides are TGTGCCAGCAGTTCTCCCCCGGAGACCCAGTACTTC. Its translation: CASSSPPETQYF.

This sequence joins TRBV6-5 and TRBJ1-1, with 11 bases aligning to TRBD1. V lost 8 bases to trimming and J lost 4 bases; unmatched junction nucleotides: 9. Germline values: CDR1 MNHEY, CDR2 SVGAGI. This CDR3 has 15 residues. The CDR3 loop reads CASVKDRGLPTEAFF. As DNA, the CDR3 is TGTGCCAGCGTAAAGGACAGGGGGCTACCCACTGAAGCTTTCTTT.

This chain connects TRBV27 to TRBJ2-1, with a tentative D call TRBD2 (6 bases). Germline lookup yields CDR1 MNHEY and CDR2 SMNVEV (reference sequence). The CDR3 runs 16 residues. The V end lost 3 bases, the J end lost 5 bases, and 17 bases lay between the germline ends. DNA for the CDR3: TGTGCCAGCAGTTTGCTCCGGGACTGGCTTAACAATGAGCAGTTCTTC. As protein: CASSLLRDWLNNEQFF.

The rearrangement joins TRBV27 to TRBJ2-3, with 10 positions matching TRBD2. CDR1 MNHEY and CDR2 SMNVEV come from the germline V gene (reference sequence). V lost 6 bases to trimming and J lost 0 bases; unmatched junction nucleotides: 12. This CDR3 region has 18 residues. CDR3 amino acids: CASRERGGDHPSTDTQYF. The DNA of the CDR3 is TGTGCCAGCAGGGAGCGGGGGGGCGACCACCCTAGCACAGATACGCAGTATTTT.

The chain employs TRBV30 and TRBJ2-3, with D tentatively TRBD1 (5 bases). V was cut by 0 bases and J by 2 bases, with 9 bases left in between. The CDR3 is 14 residues long. The germline V gene has CDR1 GTSNPN and CDR2 SVGIG (reference sequence). CDR3 in amino acids: CAWSVQGDTDTQYF. In nucleotides, the CDR3 is TGTGCCTGGAGTGTACAAGGGGACACAGATACGCAGTATTTT.

About this clone itself: Other DNA sequences in this sample translate to the same CDR3. The chain combines TRBV6-1 with TRBJ2-7, with TRBD1 as a possible D gene (5 bases). Trimming stripped 8 bases from V and 2 bases from J, with 13 bases between. Germline lookup yields CDR1 MNHNS and CDR2 SASEGT. The CDR3 is 13 amino acids. The CDR3 protein is CASRVRGPYEQYF. The CDR3 coding sequence is TGTGCCAGCCGCGTAAGGGGTCCCTACGAGCAGTACTTC.

V is TRBV9 and J is TRBJ1-2, with a tentative D call TRBD1 (5 bases). Between the trimmed V and J ends, which lost 6 bases and 3 bases, there was a span of 9 bases. CDR3 size: 12 residues. Looked up from germline, CDR1 is SGDLS and CDR2 is YYNGEE. The CDR3 reads CASTRGDYGYTF. For the CDR3, the DNA is TGTGCCAGCACCCGGGGCGACTATGGCTACACCTTC.

As for this clone: The junction differs from germline at one of its ends, possibly a read error. The V gene is TRBV7-7, the J gene TRBJ2-7, with a weak D call TRBD2 (5 bases). CDR1 SSHAT and CDR2 FNYEAQ come from the germline V gene (reference sequence). The CDR3 is 13 residues long. Here the CDR3 reads CASSLHGSGEQYF. The CDR3 DNA sequence: TGTGCTAGCAGCTTACACGGCTCGGGGGAGCAGTACTTC.

V and J are TRBV27 and TRBJ2-3; 8 positions agree with TRBD2. V was clipped by 6 bases and J by 1 base; unmatched bases: 15. The CDR3 runs 18 residues. Germline V gene data show CDR1 as MNHEY and CDR2 as SMNVEV (reference sequence). The CDR3 loop reads CASSSVVDSGKGTDTQYF. Here the CDR3 DNA reads TGTGCCAGCAGCTCAGTAGTAGATAGCGGGAAGGGCACAGATACGCAGTATTTT.

The chain is built from TRBV9 and TRBJ2-3; no definite D call. Germline-derived CDR1 and CDR2 are SGDLS and YYNGEE. The CDR3 has 15 amino acids. The V and J ends lost 1 base and 0 bases respectively, with 9 bases between them. In DNA form, the CDR3 reads TGTGCCAGCAGCGTAAACACCTTTAGCACAGATACGCAGTATTTT. Translating gives CASSVNTFSTDTQYF.